This entry describes one TCR beta chain. Germline CDR1 and CDR2: SGHRS and YFSETQ. V lost 2 bases to trimming and J lost 1 base; unmatched junction nucleotides: 4. This CDR3 contains 15 residues. This sample is drawn from a study of control samples from healthy donors and cancer patients. Libraries were prepared by immunoSEQ multiplex PCR; TCRdb keeps only in-frame clonotypes and omits some of them. The repertoire has about 140,000 clones, roughly 92% of them found once; the top ten carry around 13%. The chain employs TRBV5-1 and TRBJ1-1; 8 bases fit TRBD1. Material: blood. This sequence originates from a man aged 35 to 55 in good health. CDR3 in DNA: TGCGCCAGCAGCTTTCTAGGACAGGGGAACACTGAAGCTTTCTTT. As protein: CASSFLGQGNTEAFF.